This T cell receptor (beta chain) was obtained from a study of T cell responses to AZD1222 COVID-19 vaccine. Whole-study findings and limits: White British donors predominated, females outnumbered males, and clonal diversity was possibly underestimated. Reportedly, close to half of spike-specific TCRs are directed against unmutated variant regions. In all cases, repertoires were sampled only after the peak T cell response.

Data came from immunoSEQ multiplex PCR; TCRdb stores just in-frame clones and leaves some out. The sample includes some 86,000 clones, approximately 78% of them seen just once. V was trimmed by 3 bases and J by 8 bases, leaving 4 bases between them. This CDR3 has 11 amino acids. CDR1 is SGHTA, CDR2 FQGNSA, per germline. Concerning this clone: The antigen remains undetermined.

The chain links TRBV7-2 to TRBJ2-2, with no clear D. This clonotype was sampled from an adult in good health. Sequencing was performed on peripheral blood, taken on day 0 of AZD1222 vaccination. The CDR3 nucleotides are TGTGCCAGCAGCTTTAAGGGGGAGCTGTTTTTT. Translating it yields CASSFKGELFF.